This TCR beta chain was identified during a study of response to subunit inactivated influenza vaccine. MiXCR, applied by TCRdb to the RT-PCR reads, yields one record per CDR3 protein. The table shows roughly 550,000 distinct CDR3 sequences, with 20% to 25% occurring only once. Trimming took 3 bases from V and 0 from J, leaving 10 bases between them. The CDR3 sequence is 14 residues long. The germline V gene has CDR1 DFQATT and CDR2 SNEGSKA (reference sequence). The table lists this clonotype with a few counts. The same data also went into a second study, on T cells expressing NK-cell markers. That investigation notes: Beta-chain TCR cDNA was generated via 5'RACE template switching with UMIs. Underlying the TCR beta repertoires were sorted CD3+CD56+NKG2C+, CD3+CD56+NKG2C- and CD3+CD56-NKG2C+ T cells.

This material consisted of CD4+ T cells sorted from PBMCs, taken less than 13 days after vaccination. This rearrangement joins TRBV20-1 to TRBJ2-3; TRBD1 or TRBD2 may be the D gene (5 bases each). The TCR comes from a man between 45 and 60 years old who received an inactivated influenza vaccine. CDR3: CSARGVGSTDTQYF. The CDR3, as DNA: TGCAGTGCTAGGGGGGTGGGGAGCACAGATACGCAGTATTTT.